The 18 T cell receptor beta chains in this list originate from one sample, sequenced in a study of T cell changes during pregnancy in multiple sclerosis. Method: immunoSEQ multiplex PCR; TCRdb's copy keeps in-frame clones and lacks some. This sample has some 54,000 clones, with roughly 94% found just once. Sequences were derived from CD8+ T cells from peripheral blood mononuclear cells, sampled in the third trimester of pregnancy. These receptors all stem from a female donor with multiple sclerosis, enrolled in a pregnancy study.

The chain is built from TRBV7-8 and TRBJ2-1; TRBD2 matches 13 bases. Germline V lookup: CDR1 SGHVS, CDR2 FQNEAQ. This CDR3 comprises 16 residues. The ends lost 5 bases at V and 4 bases at J; junction bases unmatched: 5. CDR3 sequence reads: CASSAPGLAGYNEQFF. In DNA form, the CDR3 reads TGTGCCAGCAGCGCGCCGGGACTAGCGGGATACAATGAGCAGTTCTTC.

The V call is TRBV27, the J call TRBJ2-6; D remains unclear. Germline V gives CDR1 MNHEY, CDR2 SMNVEV (reference sequence). V dropped 3 bases and J dropped 4 bases, with 13 bases sitting between them. The CDR3 loop spans 16 amino acids. CDR3 DNA sequence: TGTGCCAGCAGTTTGATTCCCGGTAACGGGGCCAACGTCCTGACTTTC. This codes for CASSLIPGNGANVLTF. Full variable domain (missing parts from reference TRBV27 and TRBJ2-6): EAQVTQNPRYLITVTGKKLTVTCSQNMNHEYMSWYRQDPGLGLRQIYYSMNVEVTDKGDVPEGYKVSRKEKRNFPLILESPSPNQTSLYFCASSLIPGNGANVLTFGAGSRLTVL.

The V call is TRBV11-2, the J call TRBJ1-2; D ambiguous. V was trimmed by 5 bases and J by 2 bases, leaving 9 bases between them. The CDR3 is 13 residues long. Germline V gene sequence: CDR1 SGHAT, CDR2 FQNNGV. CDR3 region: CASSLTQNYGYTF. The CDR3 coding sequence is TGTGCCAGCAGCCTGACACAGAACTATGGCTACACCTTC.

This chain joins TRBV11-3 and TRBJ1-1; tentative D call: TRBD1 (6 bases). Germline V gene sequence: CDR1 SGHNT, CDR2 YENEEA. V was clipped by 4 bases and J by 8 bases, with 14 bases between them. The CDR3 has 13 residues. The CDR3 region has the DNA TGTGCCAGCAGCTCCTCCCAGGGGTACGAAGCTTTCTTT. This codes for CASSSSQGYEAFF.

The V call is TRBV5-5, the J call TRBJ1-2; D uncertain. The CDR3 runs to 14 residues. Germline V gene data show CDR1 as SGHKS and CDR2 as YYEKEE (reference sequence). V lost 0 bases, J lost 4 bases, and 10 bases lay in between. The CDR3 DNA reads as TGTGCCAGCAGCTTGGATCGGGGTCCCTATGGCTACACCTTC. It encodes CASSLDRGPYGYTF.

The chain joins TRBV5-3 to TRBJ2-3; the match to TRBD2 covers 8 bases. TRBV5-3 is classed as an ORF, of uncertain function. The CDR3 spans 21 residues. Trimming cost V 1 base and J 4 bases; bases outside gene matches: 23. CDR3 coding DNA: TGTGCCAGAAGCTTGAATAATCGGGAGGGCCCGGTTTCCCCAAGGGCAGATACGCAGTATTTT. It yields the protein CARSLNNREGPVSPRADTQYF.

DNA of the CDR3: TGTGCCAGCAGCATACCGGGTGGTGAGCAGTTCTTC. This encodes CASSIPGGEQFF. This chain joins TRBV7-7 and TRBJ2-1; unclear D gene. This CDR3 is 12 amino acids long. V shed 5 bases and J shed 9 bases, with 11 bases lying between them. The germline CDR1 and CDR2 sequences are SSHAT and FNYEAQ (reference sequence).

This chain joins TRBV30 and TRBJ2-3; a weak D match, TRBD2 (9 bases). The germline V gene has CDR1 GTSNPN and CDR2 SVGIG (reference sequence). The CDR3 length is 12 residues. With 2 bases removed from V and 15 bases from J, the gap between germline ends came to 18 bases. The CDR3 DNA reads TGTGCCTGGAGTCCTAGCGGGACAGGTCAATATTTT. It translates to CAWSPSGTGQYF.

The chain has TRBV29-1 and TRBJ2-3; D call uncertain. Germline-derived CDR1 and CDR2 are SQVTM and ANQGSEA. This CDR3 contains 13 residues. The germline V and J ends were trimmed by 3 bases and 0 bases, with 7 bases remaining between them. The DNA for the CDR3 is TGCAGCGTTGACCCGACTAGCACAGATACGCAGTATTTT. The encoded protein is CSVDPTSTDTQYF.

The V and J genes are TRBV7-9 and TRBJ2-7; tentatively, D is TRBD2 (6 bases). Germline V gene lookup returns CDR1 SEHNR and CDR2 FQNEAQ (reference sequence). This CDR3 has 14 residues. The V and J ends lost 5 bases and 6 bases respectively, with 17 bases between them. As DNA, the CDR3 is TGTGCCAGCAGCGCGTGGGGGGAGCTAGGCGAGCAGTACTTC. Translation gives CASSAWGELGEQYF. The whole variable domain, remainder taken from reference TRBV7-9 and TRBJ2-7, is DTGVSQNPRHKITKRGQNVTFRCDPISEHNRLYWYRQTLGQGPEFLTYFQNEAQLEKSRLLSDRFSAERPKGSFSTLEIQRTEQGDSAMYLCASSAWGELGEQYFGPGTRLTVT.

The V gene is TRBV27, the J gene TRBJ2-1; the match to TRBD2 covers 10 bases. This CDR3 is built from 15 residues. CDR1 and CDR2 (germline): MNHEY, SMNVEV (reference sequence). With 4 bases clipped from V and 7 bases from J, the junction kept 7 bases outside the gene matches. This chain's CDR3 is CASSSASGSRNEQFF. CDR3 nucleotides: TGTGCCAGCAGTTCGGCTAGCGGGAGTAGGAATGAGCAGTTCTTC.

The table lists this clone with a count of one. V is TRBV27 and J is TRBJ2-2; maybe TRBD1 (7 bases). The CDR3 runs to 17 residues. The germline CDR1 and CDR2 sequences are MNHEY and SMNVEV (reference sequence). V dropped 5 bases and J dropped 0 bases, with 16 bases sitting between them. CDR3 nucleotide sequence: TGTGCCAGCAGTCCATCCCGGGGGACAGCGAACACCGGGGAGCTGTTTTTT. As protein: CASSPSRGTANTGELFF.

The rearrangement joins TRBV28 to TRBJ2-5, with 11 bases fitting TRBD2. Trimming took 10 bases from V and 4 from J; bases not matched to a gene: 8. Germline values: CDR1 MDHEN, CDR2 SYDVKM. This CDR3 is built from 14 residues. The CDR3: CATLSGRGRETQYF. Here the CDR3 DNA reads TGTGCCACCCTTAGCGGGAGGGGCCGAGAGACCCAGTACTTC.

J is TRBJ2-7 and V is TRBV10-3, with 8 bases aligning to TRBD1. Unmatched junction bases numbered 5, after V lost 2 bases and J lost 2 bases. The CDR3 has 15 residues. Looked up from germline, CDR1 is ENHRY and CDR2 is SYGVKD. CDR3 DNA sequence: TGTGCCATCAGTGAGCCGGACAGGGCCCCCTACGAGCAGTACTTC. This translates into CAISEPDRAPYEQYF.

J is TRBJ2-7 and V is TRBV28; weak D call: TRBD2 (5 bases). V lost 3 bases and J lost 4, with 10 bases in between. Germline lookup yields CDR1 MDHEN and CDR2 SYDVKM. The CDR3 covers 13 residues. The chain's CDR3 is CASSFEGPYEQYF. CDR3 coding DNA: TGTGCCAGCAGTTTTGAGGGTCCGTACGAGCAGTACTTC. The whole variable domain, filled in from reference TRBV28 and TRBJ2-7, reads DVKVTQSSRYLVKRTGEKVFLECVQDMDHENMFWYRQDPGLGLRLIYFSYDVKMKEKGDIPEGYSVSREKKERFSLILESASTNQTSMYLCASSFEGPYEQYFGPGTRLTVT.

The chain links TRBV4-3 to TRBJ2-3, with D unclear. The CDR3 has 14 amino acids. Between the trimmed V and J ends, which lost 2 bases and 0 bases, there was a span of 6 bases. Germline-derived CDR1 and CDR2 are LGHNA and YSLEER. CDR3 in amino acids: CASSQTTSTDTQYF. Here the CDR3 DNA reads TGCGCCAGCAGCCAAACTACGAGCACAGATACGCAGTATTTT.

The chain links TRBV21-1 to TRBJ2-5; TRBD2 is the table's D call, not checked against the DNA. TRBV21-1 is a pseudogene segment. CDR3 length: 16 amino acids. The CDR3 nucleotides read TGTGCCAGCAGCTTGTTGCCGGGAGGGGCAAGAGAGACCCAGTACTTC. Amino acid sequence: CASSLLPGGARETQYF.

This chain joins TRBV6-5 and TRBJ1-1; 7 bases map to TRBD1. Germline trimming cut 7 bases from V and 13 bases from J; bases unmatched to any gene: 15. Germline V lookup: CDR1 MNHEY, CDR2 SVGAGI. The CDR3 is made up of 13 amino acids. The CDR3 sequence is CASTSDRLLASFF. The CDR3 DNA reads as TGTGCCAGCACGTCGGACAGGCTCTTAGCGAGTTTCTTT.